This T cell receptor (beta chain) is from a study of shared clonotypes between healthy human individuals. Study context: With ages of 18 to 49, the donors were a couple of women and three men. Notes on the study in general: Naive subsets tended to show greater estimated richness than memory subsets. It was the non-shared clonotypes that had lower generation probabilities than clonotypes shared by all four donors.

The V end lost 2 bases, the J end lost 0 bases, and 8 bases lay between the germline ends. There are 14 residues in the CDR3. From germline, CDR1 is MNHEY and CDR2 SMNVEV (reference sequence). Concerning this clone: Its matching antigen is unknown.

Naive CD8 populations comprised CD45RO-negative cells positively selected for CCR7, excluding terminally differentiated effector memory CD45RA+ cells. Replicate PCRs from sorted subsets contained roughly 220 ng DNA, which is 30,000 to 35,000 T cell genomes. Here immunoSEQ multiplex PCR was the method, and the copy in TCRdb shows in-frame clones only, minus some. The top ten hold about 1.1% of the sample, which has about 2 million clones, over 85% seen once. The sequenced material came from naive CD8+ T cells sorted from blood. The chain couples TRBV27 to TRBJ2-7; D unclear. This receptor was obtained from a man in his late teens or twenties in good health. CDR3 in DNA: TGTGCCAGCAGTTTAAGCCAGGCCTCCTACGAGCAGTACTTC. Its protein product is CASSLSQASYEQYF.